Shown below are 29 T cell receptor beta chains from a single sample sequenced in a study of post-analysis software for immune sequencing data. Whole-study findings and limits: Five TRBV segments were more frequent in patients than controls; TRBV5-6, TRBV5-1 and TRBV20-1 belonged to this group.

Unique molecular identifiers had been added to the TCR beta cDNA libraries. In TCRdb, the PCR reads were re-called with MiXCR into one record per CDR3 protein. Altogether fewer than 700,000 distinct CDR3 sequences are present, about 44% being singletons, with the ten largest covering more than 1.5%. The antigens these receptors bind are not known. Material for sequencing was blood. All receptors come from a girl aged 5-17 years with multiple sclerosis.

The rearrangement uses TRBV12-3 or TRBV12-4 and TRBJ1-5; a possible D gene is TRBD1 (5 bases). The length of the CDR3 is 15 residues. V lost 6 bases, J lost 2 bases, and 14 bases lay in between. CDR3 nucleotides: TGTGCCAGCAGCCGGGACGAGAGGGGCAATCAGCCCCAGCATTTT. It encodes CASSRDERGNQPQHF.

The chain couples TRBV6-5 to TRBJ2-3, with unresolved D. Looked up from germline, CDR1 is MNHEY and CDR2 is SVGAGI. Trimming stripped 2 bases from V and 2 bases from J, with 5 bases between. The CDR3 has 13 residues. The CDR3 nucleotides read TGTGCCAGCAGTTACGGGCCCACAGATACGCAGTATTTT. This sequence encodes CASSYGPTDTQYF.

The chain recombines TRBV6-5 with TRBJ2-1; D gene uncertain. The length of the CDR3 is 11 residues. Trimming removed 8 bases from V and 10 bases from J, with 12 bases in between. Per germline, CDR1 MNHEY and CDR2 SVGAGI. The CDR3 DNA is TGTGCCAGCTCCTTCGGGCAAGAGCAGTTCTTC. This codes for CASSFGQEQFF.

The CDR3 protein is CAISETSYEQYF. The DNA for the CDR3 is TGTGCCATCAGTGAAACCTCCTACGAGCAGTACTTC. V gene TRBV10-3 combines with J gene TRBJ2-7; no clear D gene. CDR1 and CDR2 (germline): ENHRY, SYGVKD. The CDR3 sequence is 12 residues long. The V end was cut by 3 bases, the J end by 0 bases, with 3 bases between.

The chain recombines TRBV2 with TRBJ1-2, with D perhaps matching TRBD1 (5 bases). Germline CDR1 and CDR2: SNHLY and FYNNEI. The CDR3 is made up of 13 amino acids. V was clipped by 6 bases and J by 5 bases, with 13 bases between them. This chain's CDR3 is CASRNGGEYGYTF. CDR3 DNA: TGTGCCAGCAGAAATGGGGGGGAATATGGCTACACCTTC.

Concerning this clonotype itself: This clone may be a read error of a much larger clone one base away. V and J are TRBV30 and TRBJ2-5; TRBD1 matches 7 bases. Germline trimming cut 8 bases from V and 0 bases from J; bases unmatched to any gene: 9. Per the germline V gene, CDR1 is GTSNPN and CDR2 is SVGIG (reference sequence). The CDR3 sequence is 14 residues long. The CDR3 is CATDPTGNQETQYF. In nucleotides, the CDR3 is TGTGCCACTGACCCGACAGGGAACCAAGAGACCCAGTACTTC.

CDR3 protein: CASSLGVYGVNIQYF. DNA for the CDR3: TGTGCCAGCAGCTTAGGAGTATACGGTGTCAACATTCAGTACTTC. The chain employs TRBV7-2 and TRBJ2-7; D is unclear. The J call is uncertain, as TRBJ2-4 better fits the DNA end. CDR3 size: 15 residues. Germline CDR1 and CDR2: SGHTA and FQGNSA.

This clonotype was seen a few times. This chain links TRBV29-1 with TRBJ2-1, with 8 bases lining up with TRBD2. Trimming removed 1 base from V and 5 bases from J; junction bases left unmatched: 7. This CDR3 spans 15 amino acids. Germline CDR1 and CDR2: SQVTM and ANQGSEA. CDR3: CSVEGILAEDNEQFF. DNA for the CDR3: TGCAGCGTTGAAGGTATACTAGCGGAGGACAATGAGCAGTTCTTC.

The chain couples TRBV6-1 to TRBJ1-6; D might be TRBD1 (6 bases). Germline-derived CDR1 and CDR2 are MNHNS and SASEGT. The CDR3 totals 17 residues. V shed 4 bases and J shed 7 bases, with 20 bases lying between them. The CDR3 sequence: CASSAGTSQGSNSPLHF. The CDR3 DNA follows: TGTGCCAGCAGTGCTGGGACATCCCAGGGTTCAAATTCACCCCTCCACTTT.

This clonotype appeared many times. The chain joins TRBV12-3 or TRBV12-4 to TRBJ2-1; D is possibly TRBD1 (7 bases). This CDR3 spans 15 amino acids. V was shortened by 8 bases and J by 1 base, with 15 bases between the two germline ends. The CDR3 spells CASQEGAESYNEQFF. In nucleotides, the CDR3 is TGTGCCAGCCAGGAGGGGGCCGAATCCTACAATGAGCAGTTCTTC.

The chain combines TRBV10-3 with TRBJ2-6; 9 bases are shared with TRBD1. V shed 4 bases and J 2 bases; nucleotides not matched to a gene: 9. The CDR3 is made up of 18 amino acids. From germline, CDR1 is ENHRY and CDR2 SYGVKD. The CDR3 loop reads CAISASGQGSTGANVLTF. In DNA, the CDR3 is TGTGCCATCAGTGCCTCGGGACAGGGCTCCACTGGGGCCAACGTCCTGACTTTC.

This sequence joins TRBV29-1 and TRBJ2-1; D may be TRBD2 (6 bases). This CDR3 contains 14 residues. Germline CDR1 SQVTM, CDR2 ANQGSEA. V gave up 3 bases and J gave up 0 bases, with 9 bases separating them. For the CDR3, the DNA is TGCAGCGTTGAGGGGGACTCCTCCTACAATGAGCAGTTCTTC. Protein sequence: CSVEGDSSYNEQFF.

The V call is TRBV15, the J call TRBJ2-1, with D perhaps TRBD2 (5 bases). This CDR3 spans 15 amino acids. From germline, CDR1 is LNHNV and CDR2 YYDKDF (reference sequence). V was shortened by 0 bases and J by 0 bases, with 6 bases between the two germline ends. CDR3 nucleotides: TGTGCCACCAGCAGAGATCGGGGCTCCTACAATGAGCAGTTCTTC. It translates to CATSRDRGSYNEQFF.

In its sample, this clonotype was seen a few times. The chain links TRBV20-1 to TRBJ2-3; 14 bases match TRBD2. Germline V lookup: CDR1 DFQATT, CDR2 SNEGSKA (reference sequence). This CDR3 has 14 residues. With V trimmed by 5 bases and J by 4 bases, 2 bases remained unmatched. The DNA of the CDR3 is TGCAGTGCTGGACTAGCGGGAGGTGCAGATACGCAGTATTTT. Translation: CSAGLAGGADTQYF.

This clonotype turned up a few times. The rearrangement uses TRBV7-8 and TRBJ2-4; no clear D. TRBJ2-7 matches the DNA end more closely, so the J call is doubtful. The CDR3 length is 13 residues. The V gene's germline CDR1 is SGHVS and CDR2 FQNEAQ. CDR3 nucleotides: TGTGCCAGCAGCCCGAATTCCGCCTACGAGCAGTACTTC. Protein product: CASSPNSAYEQYF.

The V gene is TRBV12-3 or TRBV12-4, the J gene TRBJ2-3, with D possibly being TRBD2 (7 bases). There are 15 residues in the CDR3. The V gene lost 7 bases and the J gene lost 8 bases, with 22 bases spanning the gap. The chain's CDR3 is CASTNLGGAMGTQYF. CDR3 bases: TGTGCCAGCACCAATCTTGGGGGGGCAATGGGTACGCAGTATTTT.

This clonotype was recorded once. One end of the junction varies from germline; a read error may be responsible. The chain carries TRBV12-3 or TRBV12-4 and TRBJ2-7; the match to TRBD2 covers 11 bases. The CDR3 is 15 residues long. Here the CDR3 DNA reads TGCGCCAGCAGTTTATTACGTAGCGGGAGGGACGAGCAGTACTTC. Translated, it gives CASSLLRSGRDEQYF.

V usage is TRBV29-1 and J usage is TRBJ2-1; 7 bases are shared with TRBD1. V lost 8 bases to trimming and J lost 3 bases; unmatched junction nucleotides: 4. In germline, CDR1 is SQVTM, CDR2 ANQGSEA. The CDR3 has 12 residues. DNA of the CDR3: TGCAGCACTCGACAGGGCTACAATGAGCAGTTCTTC. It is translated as CSTRQGYNEQFF.

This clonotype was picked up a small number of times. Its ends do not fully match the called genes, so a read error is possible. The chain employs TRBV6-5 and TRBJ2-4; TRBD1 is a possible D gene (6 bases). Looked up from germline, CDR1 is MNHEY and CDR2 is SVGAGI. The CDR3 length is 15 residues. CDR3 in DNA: TGTGCCAGCCGGAGGACAGCTCTAGCCAAAAGCATTCAGTACTTC. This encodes CASRRTALAKSIQYF.

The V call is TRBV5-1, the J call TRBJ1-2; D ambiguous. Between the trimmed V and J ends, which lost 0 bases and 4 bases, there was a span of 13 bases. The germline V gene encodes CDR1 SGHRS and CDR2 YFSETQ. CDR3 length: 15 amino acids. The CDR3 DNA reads TGCGCCAGCAGCTTGGAGTATGCAGTTCTCTATGGCTACACCTTC. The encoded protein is CASSLEYAVLYGYTF.

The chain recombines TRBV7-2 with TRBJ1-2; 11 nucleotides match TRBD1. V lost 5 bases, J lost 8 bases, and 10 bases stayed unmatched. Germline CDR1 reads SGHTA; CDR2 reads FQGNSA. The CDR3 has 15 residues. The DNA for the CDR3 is TGTGCCAGCAGCGAACGGACAGGGGGCGCCGGAGGCTACACCTTC. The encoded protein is CASSERTGGAGGYTF. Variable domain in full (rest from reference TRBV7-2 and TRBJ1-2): GAGVSQSPSNKVTEKGKDVELRCDPISGHTALYWYRQSLGQGLEFLIYFQGNSAPDKSGLPSDRFSAERTGGSVSTLTIQRTQQEDSAVYLCASSERTGGAGGYTFGSGTRLTVV.

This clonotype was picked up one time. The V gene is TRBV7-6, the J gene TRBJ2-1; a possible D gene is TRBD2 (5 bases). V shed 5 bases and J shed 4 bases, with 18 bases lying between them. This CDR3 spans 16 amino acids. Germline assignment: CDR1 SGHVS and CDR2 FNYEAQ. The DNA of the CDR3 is TGTGCCAGCAGCGCATTAGGGAGCAATAGGTACAATGAGCAGTTCTTC. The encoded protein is CASSALGSNRYNEQFF.

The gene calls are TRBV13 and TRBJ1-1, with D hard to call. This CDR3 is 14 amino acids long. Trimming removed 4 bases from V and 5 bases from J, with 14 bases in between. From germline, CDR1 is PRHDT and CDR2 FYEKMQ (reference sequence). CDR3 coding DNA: TGTGCCAGCAGCTCCCTGGACGCCCGGACTGAAGCTTTCTTT. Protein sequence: CASSSLDARTEAFF.

In DNA form, the CDR3 reads TGTGCCAGCAGCCAAGAGGCTAGCGGGGGCGACGAGCAGTACTTC. It specifies CASSQEASGGDEQYF. The rearrangement links TRBV4-2 to TRBJ2-5, with 10 bases aligning to TRBD2. Matching the DNA end better, TRBJ2-7 makes the J call doubtful. The CDR3 loop spans 15 amino acids. The germline V gene encodes CDR1 LGHNA and CDR2 YNFKEQ.

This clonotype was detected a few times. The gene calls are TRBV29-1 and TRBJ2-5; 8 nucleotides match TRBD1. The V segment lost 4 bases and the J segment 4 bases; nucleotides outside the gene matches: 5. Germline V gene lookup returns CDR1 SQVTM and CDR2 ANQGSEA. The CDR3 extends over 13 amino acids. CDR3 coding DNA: TGCAGCGTTGCGGGCAGGGGGCGAGAGACCCAGTACTTC. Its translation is CSVAGRGRETQYF.

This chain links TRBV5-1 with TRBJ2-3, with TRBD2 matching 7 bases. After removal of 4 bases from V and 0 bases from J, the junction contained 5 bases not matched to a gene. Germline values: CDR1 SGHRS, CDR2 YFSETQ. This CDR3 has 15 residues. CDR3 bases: TGCGCCAGCAGCACAACTAGCGTTAGCACAGATACGCAGTATTTT. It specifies CASSTTSVSTDTQYF.

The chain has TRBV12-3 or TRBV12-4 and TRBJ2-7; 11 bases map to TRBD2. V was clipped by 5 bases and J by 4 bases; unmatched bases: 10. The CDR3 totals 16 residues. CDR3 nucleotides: TGTGCCAGCAGTCCAATAGCGGGAGGGCCGGGATACGAGCAGTACTTC. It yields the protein CASSPIAGGPGYEQYF.

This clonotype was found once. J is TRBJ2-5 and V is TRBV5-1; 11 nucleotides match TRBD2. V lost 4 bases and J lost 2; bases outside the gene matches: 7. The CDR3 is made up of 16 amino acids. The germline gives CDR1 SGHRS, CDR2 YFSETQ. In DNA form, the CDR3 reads TGCGCCAGCAGCCAATTACTAGCGGGAGTTCAAGAGACCCAGTACTTC. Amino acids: CASSQLLAGVQETQYF.

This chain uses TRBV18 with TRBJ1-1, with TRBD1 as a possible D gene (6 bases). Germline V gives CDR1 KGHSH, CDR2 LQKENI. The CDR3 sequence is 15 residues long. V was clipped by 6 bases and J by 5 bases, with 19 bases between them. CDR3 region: CASSQTRQGRTEAFF. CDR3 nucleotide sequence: TGTGCCAGCTCCCAGACACGGCAGGGGAGGACTGAAGCTTTCTTT.